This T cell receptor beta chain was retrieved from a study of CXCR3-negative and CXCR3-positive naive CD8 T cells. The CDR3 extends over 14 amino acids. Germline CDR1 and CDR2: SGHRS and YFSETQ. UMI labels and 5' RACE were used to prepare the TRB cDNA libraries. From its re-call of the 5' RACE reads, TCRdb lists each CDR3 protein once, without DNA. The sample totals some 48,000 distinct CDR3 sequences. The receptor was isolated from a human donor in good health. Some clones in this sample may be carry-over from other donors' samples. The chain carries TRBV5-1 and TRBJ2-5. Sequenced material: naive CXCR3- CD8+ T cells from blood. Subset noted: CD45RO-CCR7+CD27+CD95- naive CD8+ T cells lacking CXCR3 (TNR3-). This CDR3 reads CASSLGDGQETQYF.